This T cell receptor (beta chain) emerged from a study of regulatory T cells in long-lasting Graves disease. This clonotype occurred a few times. Time point here: newly diagnosed GD, antithyroid drugs for less than 3 months. Making the TCR library involved RNA that had been extracted from PBMCs. A blood draw put around 9 milliliters of peripheral blood into EDTA tubes. Combining iRepertoire HTBI primers with Arm-PCR of CDR3 regions, the authors built TCR beta libraries. TCRdb re-derived calls from the multiplex PCR reads in MiXCR, one entry per CDR3 protein. The table includes hundreds of thousands of distinct CDR3 sequences, over 15% detected once. Separately, the same data were catalogued under a study of T cells in Graves' hyperthyroidism and ophthalmopathy.

The starting material was peripheral blood mononuclear cells (PBMCs), obtained at new diagnosis, from a patient treated with antithyroid drugs. This TCR derives from a man aged 35-49 years with Graves disease.

The CDR3 nucleotides read TGTGCCAGCAGCCAAGATTCCCACTCCTACGAGCAGTACTTC. This sequence encodes CASSQDSHSYEQYF. The J gene is TRBJ2-7, the V gene TRBV4-2; D not certain. The V gene lost 0 bases and the J gene lost 0 bases, with 6 bases spanning the gap. Germline V CDR1 and CDR2: LGHNA, YNFKEQ. This CDR3 spans 14 amino acids.